These 32 T cell receptor beta chains were all obtained from the same sample, sequenced in a study of T cells expressing NK-cell markers (dated by TCRdb to about 2020). Libraries came from 5' RACE. Sequenced on an Illumina HiSeq 2000. Following reprocessing of the reads by TCRdb, the data hold one row per CDR3 protein sequence and no DNA is available. Per the sample table, the count is under 500,000 distinct CDR3 sequences. The top ten clones comprise about 7.1% of the sample. Sequences were obtained from blood T cells: a sorted CD56 or NKG2C T cell subset, CD4+ or CD8+ T cells, or bulk PBMC T cells (not recorded which). The receptor set was obtained from a woman between 18 and 70 years old in good health.

V gene TRBV10-2 combines with J gene TRBJ1-2; the TRBD1 assignment by TCRdb is unverifiable without DNA. The CDR3 sequence is 14 residues long. Germline V gives CDR1 WSHSY, CDR2 SAAADI. The CDR3 loop reads CASSPSGTGYGYTF.

The rearrangement joins TRBV10-3 to TRBJ1-2; TCRdb calls TRBD1, which cannot be checked without DNA. This CDR3 has 19 amino acids. Germline assignment: CDR1 ENHRY and CDR2 SYGVKD. CDR3: CAISELTGDRDQMSYGYTF.

The chain recombines TRBV6-4 with TRBJ1-2; lacking DNA, the TRBD1 call made by TCRdb goes unchecked. CDR3 size: 17 residues. Germline CDR1 reads MRHNA; CDR2 reads SNTAGT. CDR3 in amino acids: CASSDIGGTGEDYGYTF.

This chain uses TRBV10-2 with TRBJ1-6. The CDR3 runs 12 residues. CDR1 and CDR2 (germline): WSHSY, SAAADI. CDR3 in amino acids: CASTVKSSPLHF.

The chain recombines TRBV29-1 with TRBJ2-7; TCRdb designates TRBD1, a call that cannot be tested without DNA. Per the germline V gene, CDR1 is SQVTM and CDR2 is ANQGSEA. This CDR3 is 15 amino acids long. The CDR3 here is CSVLSRGLSSYEQYF.

The CDR3 sequence is CASMAGVAKNIQYF. The V call is TRBV12-3 or TRBV12-4, the J call TRBJ2-4. CDR3 length: 14 amino acids.

V is TRBV4-1 and J is TRBJ1-2. The CDR3 spans 16 residues. Germline V lookup: CDR1 MGHRA, CDR2 YSYEKL. The CDR3 reads CASSQVPIQRLYGYTF.

V and J are TRBV5-6 and TRBJ1-2; TCRdb lists TRBD1, though no DNA is available to test this call. Germline V lookup: CDR1 SGHDT, CDR2 YYEEEE. The length of the CDR3 is 14 residues. The CDR3: CASSPGQDVYGYTF.

CDR3 amino acids: CSVLTAYEQYF. This chain links TRBV29-1 with TRBJ2-7; absent DNA, TCRdb's TRBD1 call cannot be checked. Germline CDR1 SQVTM, CDR2 ANQGSEA. The CDR3 consists of 11 residues.

The chain carries TRBV5-5 and TRBJ1-5; TCRdb designates TRBD1, a call that cannot be tested without DNA. Germline-derived CDR1 and CDR2 are SGHKS and YYEKEE (reference sequence). There are 15 residues in the CDR3. The CDR3 reads CASSLESGGGQPQHF.

J is TRBJ2-1 and V is TRBV7-3. The V gene's germline CDR1 is SGHTA and CDR2 FQGTGA. The CDR3 contains 12 residues. CDR3 sequence reads: CASSLSFNEQFF.

The chain has TRBV7-9 and TRBJ2-1; no DNA is available, so the TRBD1 call from TCRdb remains unchecked. CDR3 length equals 17 residues. Germline CDR1 is SEHNR and CDR2 is FQNEAQ (reference sequence). The CDR3 region is CASSSPGTTGGYNEQFF.

The gene calls are TRBV10-3 and TRBJ1-3; TCRdb proposes TRBD1, but this gene call is untestable without DNA. Germline CDR1 ENHRY, CDR2 SYGVKD. CDR3 length equals 14 residues. The CDR3 sequence is CAIMGAASGNTIYF.

The chain combines TRBV29-1 with TRBJ2-1. Germline values: CDR1 SQVTM, CDR2 ANQGSEA. The CDR3 contains 14 residues. CDR3 sequence: CSVVRGTHYNEQFF.

J is TRBJ2-1 and V is TRBV7-2; TCRdb's D call, TRBD2, is unchecked because there is no DNA. This CDR3 contains 15 residues. Germline V gene data show CDR1 as SGHTA and CDR2 as FQGNSA. CDR3 sequence reads: CASSLALGRGGEQFF.

This chain joins TRBV19 and TRBJ2-1; the TRBD2 assignment by TCRdb is unverifiable without DNA. The CDR3 contains 16 residues. The V gene's germline CDR1 is LNHDA and CDR2 SQIVND (reference sequence). CDR3 in amino acids: CASSILAGGPKNEQFF. Filled out from reference TRBV19 and TRBJ2-1, the complete variable domain reads DGGITQSPKYLFRKEGQNVTLSCEQNLNHDAMYWYRQDPGQGLRLIYYSQIVNDFQKGDIAEGYSVSREKKESFPLTVTSAQKNPTAFYLCASSILAGGPKNEQFFGPGTRLTVL.

The CDR3 here is CAREDGNTEAFF. The chain uses TRBV2 and TRBJ1-1. The germline V gene has CDR1 SNHLY and CDR2 FYNNEI. CDR3 length: 12 residues.

V usage is TRBV9 and J usage is TRBJ1-2. The length of the CDR3 is 15 residues. Germline assignment: CDR1 SGDLS and CDR2 YYNGEE. CDR3 region: CASSAPSAYPYGYTF.

CDR3 amino acids: CASTMDLNYGYTF. This chain joins TRBV27 and TRBJ1-2. The CDR3 totals 13 residues. Germline V lookup: CDR1 MNHEY, CDR2 SMNVEV (reference sequence).

This chain uses TRBV3-1 with TRBJ2-1; as DNA is missing, the TRBD1 call by TCRdb cannot be tested. From germline, CDR1 is LGHDT and CDR2 YNNKEL (reference sequence). The CDR3 has 15 residues. CDR3: CASSQPKGSYNEQFF.

The chain recombines TRBV19 with TRBJ2-2; TCRdb's D gene call, TRBD2, goes unchecked for lack of DNA. CDR1 and CDR2 (germline): LNHDA, SQIVND (reference sequence). The CDR3 consists of 16 residues. The CDR3 loop reads CGTTRTVPSNTGELFF.

The V and J genes are TRBV11-2 and TRBJ2-7; no DNA is available, so the TRBD1 call from TCRdb remains unchecked. The CDR3 totals 13 residues. Germline V gives CDR1 SGHAT, CDR2 FQNNGV. The CDR3 spells CASSRIQGYEQYF.

The rearrangement uses TRBV20-1 and TRBJ2-7; TCRdb outputs TRBD2, but without DNA this stays unchecked. The germline gives CDR1 DFQATT, CDR2 SNEGSKA (reference sequence). The CDR3 covers 15 residues. CDR3 sequence: CSARASGTQLYEQYF.

CDR3 protein: CASSRLHTPSTDTQYF. The chain carries TRBV4-1 and TRBJ2-3. The CDR3 runs to 16 residues. From germline, CDR1 is MGHRA and CDR2 YSYEKL.

The J gene is TRBJ2-3, the V gene TRBV2; TCRdb lists TRBD1, though no DNA is available to test this call. The CDR3 loop spans 14 amino acids. In germline, CDR1 is SNHLY, CDR2 FYNNEI. The CDR3 reads CASSAPPGTDTQYF.

This chain links TRBV12-3 or TRBV12-4 with TRBJ2-1; TCRdb designates TRBD1, a call that cannot be tested without DNA. This CDR3 is built from 14 residues. The CDR3 region is CASRPGTDYNEQFF.

The chain links TRBV12-3 or TRBV12-4 to TRBJ2-5; TCRdb's D call, TRBD2, is unchecked because there is no DNA. CDR3 length: 16 amino acids. CDR3 sequence: CASSPPLAEQQETQYF.

V and J are TRBV20-1 and TRBJ2-1; TCRdb's D call of TRBD1 is untestable without DNA. The CDR3 covers 15 residues. The germline CDR1 and CDR2 sequences are DFQATT and SNEGSKA (reference sequence). CDR3 residues: CSASPPRQGGNEQFF.

V usage is TRBV7-9 and J usage is TRBJ1-6. CDR1 is SEHNR, CDR2 FQNEAQ, per germline (reference sequence). The CDR3 length is 12 residues. The CDR3 spells CASSLNISPLHF.

The chain has TRBV14 and TRBJ2-2. Germline V CDR1 and CDR2: SGHDN, FVKESK. The CDR3 runs 14 residues. The chain's CDR3 is CASSQGMWFGELFF.

The V gene is TRBV20-1, the J gene TRBJ2-2; TCRdb returns TRBD2, unconfirmable since there is no DNA. Germline V gives CDR1 DFQATT, CDR2 SNEGSKA (reference sequence). There are 15 residues in the CDR3. CDR3: CSAPRGLAGYGELFF.

The V gene is TRBV19, the J gene TRBJ1-3; absent DNA, TCRdb's TRBD1 call cannot be checked. This CDR3 region has 14 residues. Germline V gives CDR1 LNHDA, CDR2 SQIVND (reference sequence). The CDR3 region is CASSIRDGGNTIYF.